One sample yielded the 28 T cell receptor beta chains listed below, sequenced in a study of PD-L1 blockade in urothelial cancer. Time point here: pretreatment peripheral blood. Here immunoSEQ multiplex PCR was the method, and the copy in TCRdb shows in-frame clones only, minus some. The sample includes tens of thousands of clones, roughly 79% of them seen just once. Sequencing was performed on PBMCs, taken around atezolizumab (anti-PD-L1) treatment. The source is a man between 70 and 80 years old with urothelial cancer.

V usage is TRBV30 and J usage is TRBJ2-5; the match to TRBD2 covers 11 bases. The ends lost 2 bases at V and 2 bases at J; junction bases unmatched: 4. Germline V CDR1 and CDR2: GTSNPN, SVGIG (reference sequence). The CDR3 runs 15 residues. The DNA of the CDR3 is TGTGCCTGGAGTTTGGGACTAGCGGAACAAGAGACCCAGTACTTC. Its translation: CAWSLGLAEQETQYF.

The gene calls are TRBV5-8 and TRBJ1-4; perhaps TRBD1 as D (6 bases). The V gene's germline CDR1 is SGHTS and CDR2 YDEGEE. V lost 1 base and J lost 8, with 15 bases in between. The CDR3 runs 15 residues. The CDR3 coding sequence is TGTGCCAGCAGCTTGTTGAGGGGGAACGGGGAAAAACTGTTTTTT. Its translation: CASSLLRGNGEKLFF.

The V call is TRBV9, the J call TRBJ2-7, with 10 bases lining up with TRBD1. V dropped 4 bases and J dropped 7; count of bases not matched to a gene: 11. The germline V gene encodes CDR1 SGDLS and CDR2 YYNGEE. The CDR3 runs 15 residues. The CDR3 nucleotides are TGTGCCAGCAGCCGTGACCGGGACAGGGGCCGGGAGCAGTACTTC. Translating gives CASSRDRDRGREQYF.

CDR3 sequence reads: CASSLEAGRNKQFF. The CDR3 coding sequence is TGTGCCAGCAGCTTAGAAGCTGGGAGGAATAAGCAGTTCTTC. This chain connects TRBV11-2 to TRBJ2-1; D might be TRBD2 (6 bases). CDR1 is SGHAT and CDR2 is FQNNGV in the germline V gene. This CDR3 has 14 residues. V lost 0 bases and J lost 11, with 14 bases in between.

The genes are TRBV29-1 and TRBJ2-7; tentatively, D is TRBD1 (5 bases). CDR1 SQVTM and CDR2 ANQGSEA come from the germline V gene. There are 14 residues in the CDR3. Trimming left V 4 bases short and J 3 bases short, with 16 bases between. The CDR3 here is CSVGEPGHFYEQYF. The CDR3 bases are TGCAGCGTTGGAGAACCAGGACATTTCTACGAGCAGTACTTC.

This chain uses TRBV5-4 with TRBJ2-1; D perhaps matches TRBD1 (7 bases). The CDR3 runs 15 residues. Trimming took 2 bases from V and 2 from J, leaving 11 bases between them. Germline CDR1 and CDR2: SGHNT and YYREEE (reference sequence). The CDR3 bases are TGTGCCAGCAGCTTTAGCAGGGGGGCCTACAATGAGCAGTTCTTC. Its protein is CASSFSRGAYNEQFF.

CDR3 region: CASAAGGNTGELFF. CDR3 nucleotides: TGTGCCAGTGCTGCTGGCGGGAACACCGGGGAGCTGTTTTTT. This chain uses TRBV19 with TRBJ2-2; D is undetermined. V was clipped by 8 bases and J by 1 base, with 11 bases between them. The CDR3 extends over 14 amino acids. The germline gives CDR1 LNHDA, CDR2 SQIVND (reference sequence).

This clone was detected once. The chain combines TRBV30 with TRBJ2-7, with 7 bases aligning to TRBD2. CDR1 is GTSNPN and CDR2 is SVGIG in the germline V gene (reference sequence). The trim removed 5 bases at V and 9 bases at J, leaving 13 bases unmatched. The CDR3 is 13 amino acids. CDR3 region: CAWDPAGERRQYF. The CDR3 DNA reads TGTGCCTGGGACCCGGCGGGAGAAAGACGGCAGTACTTC.

The rearrangement uses TRBV27 and TRBJ1-4; the match to TRBD1 covers 8 bases. With V trimmed by 6 bases and J by 7 bases, 7 bases remained unmatched. Per the germline V gene, CDR1 is MNHEY and CDR2 is SMNVEV (reference sequence). The CDR3 has 14 residues. This CDR3 reads CASSLQGDGEKLFF. The CDR3 bases are TGTGCCAGCAGCCTACAGGGGGATGGTGAAAAACTGTTTTTT.

For the CDR3, the DNA is TGTGCCAGTAGTATTGGGACAGCTAATGAAAAACTGTTTTTT. Its protein product is CASSIGTANEKLFF. V gene TRBV19 combines with J gene TRBJ1-4, with TRBD1 matching over 7 bases. Germline CDR1 reads LNHDA; CDR2 reads SQIVND (reference sequence). V lost 3 bases and J lost 3; bases outside the gene matches: 1. This CDR3 has 14 amino acids.

In this sample, this clone turned up once. The CDR3 nucleotides are TGTGCCAGCAGCTCCCCTACGGGGGGGCCATATGAGCAGTTCTTC. Translated: CASSSPTGGPYEQFF. The chain combines TRBV7-3 with TRBJ2-1; 8 bases fit TRBD2. CDR1 is SGHTA and CDR2 is FQGTGA in the germline V gene. CDR3 length equals 15 residues. V was pared by 4 bases and J by 8 bases, with 10 bases of the junction left unmatched.

The gene calls are TRBV19 and TRBJ2-1, with D unclear. With 5 bases removed from V and 4 bases from J, the gap between germline ends came to 12 bases. The CDR3 sequence is 14 residues long. Germline V gene lookup returns CDR1 LNHDA and CDR2 SQIVND (reference sequence). The CDR3 loop is CASSFSLVYNEQFF. DNA of the CDR3: TGTGCCAGTAGTTTCTCTCTAGTGTACAATGAGCAGTTCTTC.

The chain joins TRBV9 to TRBJ1-2, with unresolved D. CDR3 length: 14 residues. Germline V lookup: CDR1 SGDLS, CDR2 YYNGEE. Trimming stripped 0 bases from V and 6 bases from J, with 12 bases between. This chain's CDR3 is CASSVGAGVHGYTF. CDR3 sequence (DNA): TGTGCCAGCAGCGTAGGGGCCGGGGTCCATGGCTACACCTTC.

Concerning this clone itself: The identical CDR3 is also encoded by other nucleotide sequences in the sample. The rearrangement joins TRBV12-5 to TRBJ2-7, with D possibly being TRBD1 (6 bases). Deletions cut 2 bases from V and 5 bases from J, with 19 bases between. CDR1 LGHNT and CDR2 FRNRAP come from the germline V gene. There are 16 residues in the CDR3. The CDR3 here is CASGLILGQWRNEQYF. The DNA of the CDR3 is TGTGCTAGTGGTTTGATCCTCGGACAGTGGAGGAACGAGCAGTACTTC.

This chain uses TRBV9 with TRBJ2-1; 9 bases align to TRBD1. V was clipped by 3 bases and J by 5 bases; unmatched bases: 12. From germline, CDR1 is SGDLS and CDR2 YYNGEE. There are 17 residues in the CDR3. DNA of the CDR3: TGTGCCAGCAGCGCGTCTTTCGGGGACAGGGCGGACAATGAGCAGTTCTTC. Translating it yields CASSASFGDRADNEQFF. Full variable domain (outside the CDR3, taken from reference TRBV9 and TRBJ2-1): DSGVTQTPKHLITATGQRVTLRCSPRSGDLSVYWYQQSLDQGLQFLIQYYNGEERAKGNILERFSAQQFPDLHSELNLSSLELGDSALYFCASSASFGDRADNEQFFGPGTRLTVL.

This chain links TRBV7-3 with TRBJ2-5, with 14 bases that match TRBD2. Germline CDR1 SGHTA, CDR2 FQGTGA. J was trimmed by 5 bases and V by 5 bases; bases with no gene match: 7. The CDR3 is 16 residues long. The CDR3 DNA follows: TGTGCCAGCAGCCGGGGACTAGCGGGAGAGGCGGAGACCCAGTACTTC. This translates into CASSRGLAGEAETQYF.

The chain links TRBV6-5 to TRBJ2-7, with 9 bases that match TRBD2. This CDR3 is built from 15 residues. The V gene's germline CDR1 is MNHEY and CDR2 SVGAGI. V was pared by 5 bases and J by 7 bases, with 12 bases of the junction left unmatched. Here the CDR3 DNA reads TGTGCCAGCAGTACGTGGCGGGGGGGGTCCAGAGAGCAGTACTTC. Residues: CASSTWRGGSREQYF.

J is TRBJ2-1 and V is TRBV25-1, with 8 bases matching TRBD2. The trim removed 7 bases at V and 7 bases at J, leaving 9 bases unmatched. The CDR3 is made up of 14 amino acids. Germline loops: CDR1 MGHDK, CDR2 SYGVNS. In nucleotides, the CDR3 is TGTGCCAGCACGGAGCGGGGGCTCTCTAATGAGCAGTTCTTC. It yields the protein CASTERGLSNEQFF.

The chain combines TRBV7-9 with TRBJ2-1; D remains unclear. CDR3 length equals 13 residues. The ends were cut back, 5 bases at V and 2 bases at J, with 7 bases in the middle. In germline, CDR1 is SEHNR, CDR2 FQNEAQ (reference sequence). The CDR3 DNA reads TGTGCCAGCAGCCTTAGAACCTACAATGAGCAGTTCTTC. Protein sequence: CASSLRTYNEQFF. Full variable domain (missing parts from reference TRBV7-9 and TRBJ2-1): DTGVSQNPRHKITKRGQNVTFRCDPISEHNRLYWYRQTLGQGPEFLTYFQNEAQLEKSRLLSDRFSAERPKGSFSTLEIQRTEQGDSAMYLCASSLRTYNEQFFGPGTRLTVL.

This clone was seen only a few times. The chain has TRBV10-3 and TRBJ1-2; D remains ambiguous. The germline V gene has CDR1 ENHRY and CDR2 SYGVKD. The CDR3 loop spans 13 amino acids. With 4 bases removed from V and 3 bases from J, the gap between germline ends came to 9 bases. This CDR3 is CAISGKGDYGYTF. DNA for the CDR3: TGTGCCATCAGTGGGAAGGGAGACTATGGCTACACCTTC.

The chain uses TRBV5-1 and TRBJ2-2, with 15 bases identical to TRBD2. The CDR3 has 21 residues. CDR1 is SGHRS and CDR2 is YFSETQ in the germline V gene. After removal of 0 bases from V and 0 bases from J, the junction contained 9 bases not matched to a gene. CDR3 sequence reads: CASSLARVGTSGRTNTGELFF. As DNA, the CDR3 is TGCGCCAGCAGCTTGGCCAGGGTTGGGACTAGCGGGAGGACGAACACCGGGGAGCTGTTTTTT.

This clone showed up just once. The J gene is TRBJ1-5, the V gene TRBV7-2, with TRBD1 matching over 10 bases. The V segment lost 6 bases and the J segment 3 bases; nucleotides outside the gene matches: 5. The germline V gene has CDR1 SGHTA and CDR2 FQGNSA. The CDR3 extends over 15 amino acids. This CDR3 reads CASSGQGGFNQPQHF. Here the CDR3 DNA reads TGTGCCAGCAGTGGACAGGGGGGGTTCAATCAGCCCCAGCATTTT.

This clone was detected once. The chain links TRBV6-5 to TRBJ1-2; tentative D call: TRBD1 (6 bases). V shed 5 bases and J shed 4 bases, with 17 bases lying between them. The length of the CDR3 is 15 residues. The germline V gene encodes CDR1 MNHEY and CDR2 SVGAGI. The CDR3 sequence: CASSPTGQYRYGYTF. The CDR3 region has the DNA TGTGCCAGCAGTCCGACGGGACAATACCGCTATGGCTACACCTTC.

This clone has a single count. V and J are TRBV4-2 and TRBJ2-7; maybe TRBD2 (5 bases). This CDR3 has 15 amino acids. The germline CDR1 and CDR2 sequences are LGHNA and YNFKEQ. The V and J ends lost 5 bases and 2 bases respectively, with 16 bases between them. CDR3 region: CASSSSRVGAYEQYF. CDR3 bases: TGTGCCAGCAGCTCCAGTCGCGTCGGGGCCTACGAGCAGTACTTC.

The chain is built from TRBV7-8 and TRBJ2-1; the D is unclear. Trimming took 5 bases from V and 3 from J, leaving 8 bases between them. There are 13 residues in the CDR3. In germline, CDR1 is SGHVS, CDR2 FQNEAQ. In nucleotides, the CDR3 is TGTGCCAGCAGCCCTCGCGTCTACAATGAGCAGTTCTTC. Protein: CASSPRVYNEQFF.

The chain couples TRBV6-5 to TRBJ1-1; D is possibly TRBD1 (6 bases). The CDR3 is 16 amino acids. Between the trimmed V and J ends, which lost 4 bases and 5 bases, there was a span of 20 bases. Germline CDR1 MNHEY, CDR2 SVGAGI. Here the CDR3 reads CASSFTPRGSGTEAFF. The DNA of the CDR3 is TGTGCCAGCAGTTTCACCCCCAGGGGTAGTGGGACTGAAGCTTTCTTT.

J is TRBJ1-1 and V is TRBV6-1; D may be TRBD1 (5 bases). CDR1 is MNHNS, CDR2 SASEGT, per germline. The CDR3 contains 13 residues. Deletions cut 7 bases from V and 7 bases from J, with 16 bases between. The DNA of the CDR3 is TGTGCCAGCATCAGTCCGGGGGAACGTGAAGCTTTCTTT. It translates to CASISPGEREAFF.

The rearrangement uses TRBV7-8 and TRBJ2-7, with D maybe TRBD2 (6 bases). There are 16 residues in the CDR3. V lost 2 bases to trimming and J lost 2 bases, with 16 bases between them. The germline V gene encodes CDR1 SGHVS and CDR2 FQNEAQ. The CDR3 DNA reads TGTGCCAGCAGCTTAATGTCGGGAGACACCACCTACGAGCAGTACTTC. Amino acid sequence: CASSLMSGDTTYEQYF.